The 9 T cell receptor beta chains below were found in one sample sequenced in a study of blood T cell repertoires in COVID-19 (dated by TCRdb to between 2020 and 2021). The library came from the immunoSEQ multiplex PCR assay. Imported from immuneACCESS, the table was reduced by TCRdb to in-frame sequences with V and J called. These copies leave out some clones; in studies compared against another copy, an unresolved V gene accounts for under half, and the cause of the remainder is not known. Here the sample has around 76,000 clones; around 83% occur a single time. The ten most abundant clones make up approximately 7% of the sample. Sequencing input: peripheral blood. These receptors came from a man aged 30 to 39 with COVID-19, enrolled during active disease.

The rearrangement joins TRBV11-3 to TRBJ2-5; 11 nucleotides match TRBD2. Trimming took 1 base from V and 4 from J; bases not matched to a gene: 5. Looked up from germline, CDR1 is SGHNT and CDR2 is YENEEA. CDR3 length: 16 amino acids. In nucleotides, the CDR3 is TGTGCCAGCAGCTTAGTTAGCGGGAGGGTGGCAGAGACCCAGTACTTC. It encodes CASSLVSGRVAETQYF.

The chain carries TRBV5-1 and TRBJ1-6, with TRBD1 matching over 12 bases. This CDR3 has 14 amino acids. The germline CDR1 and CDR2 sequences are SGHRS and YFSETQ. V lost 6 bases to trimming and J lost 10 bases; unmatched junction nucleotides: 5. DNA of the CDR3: TGCGCCAGCAACGAGGGACAGGGGGCCTCACCCCTCCACTTT. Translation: CASNEGQGASPLHF.

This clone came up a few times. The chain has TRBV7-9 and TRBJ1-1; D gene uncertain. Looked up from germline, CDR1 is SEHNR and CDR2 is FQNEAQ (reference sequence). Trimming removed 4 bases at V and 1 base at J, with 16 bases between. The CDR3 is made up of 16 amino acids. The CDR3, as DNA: TGTGCCAGCAGCTCCCAAGGACTTCTATCGAACACTGAAGCTTTCTTT. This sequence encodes CASSSQGLLSNTEAFF.

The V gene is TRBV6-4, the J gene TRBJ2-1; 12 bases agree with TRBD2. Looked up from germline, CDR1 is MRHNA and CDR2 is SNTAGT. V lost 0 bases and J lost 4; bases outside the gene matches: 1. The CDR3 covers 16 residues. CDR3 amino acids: CASSDSGTSGYNEQFF. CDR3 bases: TGTGCCAGCAGTGACTCAGGGACTAGCGGGTACAATGAGCAGTTCTTC.

Here the CDR3 DNA reads TGTGCCTGGAGGCTGGACAGTCCGGGGCGCGATGGCTACACCTTC. This sequence encodes CAWRLDSPGRDGYTF. The V call is TRBV30, the J call TRBJ1-2, with D perhaps matching TRBD1 (6 bases). Trimming left V 3 bases short and J 6 bases short, with 20 bases between. Looked up from germline, CDR1 is GTSNPN and CDR2 is SVGIG (reference sequence). This CDR3 comprises 15 residues.

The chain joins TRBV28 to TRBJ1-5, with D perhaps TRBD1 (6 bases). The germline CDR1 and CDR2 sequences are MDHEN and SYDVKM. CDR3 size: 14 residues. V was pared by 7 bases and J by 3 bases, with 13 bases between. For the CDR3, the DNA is TGTGCCAGCACCCTGGACAGACTCAATCAGCCCCAGCATTTT. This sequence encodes CASTLDRLNQPQHF. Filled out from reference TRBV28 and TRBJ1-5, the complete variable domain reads DVKVTQSSRYLVKRTGEKVFLECVQDMDHENMFWYRQDPGLGLRLIYFSYDVKMKEKGDIPEGYSVSREKKERFSLILESASTNQTSMYLCASTLDRLNQPQHFGDGTRLSIL.

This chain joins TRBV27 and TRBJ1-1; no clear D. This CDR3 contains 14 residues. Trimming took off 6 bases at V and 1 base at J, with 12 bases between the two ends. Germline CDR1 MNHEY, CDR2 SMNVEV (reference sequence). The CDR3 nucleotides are TGTGCCAGCAGAGTATCCACACCGAACACTGAAGCTTTCTTT. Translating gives CASRVSTPNTEAFF.

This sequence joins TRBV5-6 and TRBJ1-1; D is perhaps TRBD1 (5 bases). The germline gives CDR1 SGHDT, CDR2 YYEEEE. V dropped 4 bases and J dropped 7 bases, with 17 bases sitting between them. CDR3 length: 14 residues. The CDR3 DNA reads TGTGCCAGCAGCCCTTCTGGAGGGGCCATTGAAGCTTTCTTT. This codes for CASSPSGGAIEAFF.

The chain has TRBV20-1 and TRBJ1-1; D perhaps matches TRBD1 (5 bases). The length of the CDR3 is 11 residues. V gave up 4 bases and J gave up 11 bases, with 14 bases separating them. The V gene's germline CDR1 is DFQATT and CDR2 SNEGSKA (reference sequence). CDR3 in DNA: TGCAGTGCTAATACAGGTTTTTGGGCTTTCTTT. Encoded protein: CSANTGFWAFF.